The 8 T cell receptor beta chains given below trace back to one sample, sequenced in a study of T cell changes during pregnancy in multiple sclerosis. Repertoires were generated with immunoSEQ multiplex PCR, while TCRdb's copy carries only in-frame clones and drops some. The top ten clones hold under 2.5% of a sample with around 56,000 clones, 90% of them seen once. The source was peripheral blood, collected in the first trimester of pregnancy. The receptors stem from a female donor in good health, enrolled as a control in a pregnancy study.

The chain has TRBV6-1 and TRBJ2-1, with D possibly TRBD1 on 6 matching bases. V was clipped by 2 bases and J by 9 bases, with 20 bases between them. The length of the CDR3 is 16 residues. CDR1 is MNHNS, CDR2 SASEGT, per germline. DNA for the CDR3: TGTGCCAGCAGTGAATTTCGGGACATGGTTCGTAGTGAGCAGTTCTTC. The encoded protein is CASSEFRDMVRSEQFF.

The chain couples TRBV7-9 to TRBJ1-4; TRBD1 aligns across 8 bases. CDR1 and CDR2 (germline): SEHNR, FQNEAQ (reference sequence). J was trimmed by 7 bases and V by 1 base; bases with no gene match: 8. The CDR3 contains 16 residues. DNA of the CDR3: TGTGCCAGCAGCTTAGGGACAGGGCATGAAGGTGAAAAACTGTTTTTT. Translated: CASSLGTGHEGEKLFF.

J is TRBJ2-7 and V is TRBV5-1; TRBD1 aligns across 11 bases. Germline lookup yields CDR1 SGHRS and CDR2 YFSETQ. The trim removed 4 bases at V and 3 bases at J, leaving 6 bases unmatched. This CDR3 comprises 15 residues. The CDR3 DNA sequence: TGCGCCAGCAGCCCTCAAGGGACAGGGGGCTACGAGCAGTACTTC. Translation gives CASSPQGTGGYEQYF.

The rearrangement uses TRBV19 and TRBJ2-2; 10 positions match TRBD1. Germline CDR1 reads LNHDA; CDR2 reads SQIVND (reference sequence). With 1 base clipped from V and 0 bases from J, the junction kept 2 bases outside the gene matches. This CDR3 spans 17 amino acids. This CDR3 reads CASSIAGQGTNTGELFF. The CDR3 bases are TGTGCCAGTAGTATAGCGGGACAGGGGACGAACACCGGGGAGCTGTTTTTT.

The chain has TRBV19 and TRBJ1-5; D unclear. Germline CDR1 is LNHDA and CDR2 is SQIVND (reference sequence). V lost 3 bases, J lost 5 bases, and 8 bases lay in between. The CDR3 sequence is 13 residues long. The CDR3 sequence: CASSIREYQPQHF. Here the CDR3 DNA reads TGTGCCAGTAGTATTCGGGAATATCAGCCCCAGCATTTT.

The chain joins TRBV9 to TRBJ2-3, with 8 bases matching TRBD2. CDR3 size: 18 residues. The junction had 11 bases not matched to a gene; V was cut back by 0 bases and J by 2 bases. Germline V gene sequence: CDR1 SGDLS, CDR2 YYNGEE. For the CDR3, the DNA is TGTGCCAGCAGCGTAGAAGTAGCGGGAAGTATGCCCACAGATACGCAGTATTTT. Protein product: CASSVEVAGSMPTDTQYF.

The CDR3 nucleotides read TGTGCCTGGAGTGTAGCCGGGGAAGAGCAGTTCTTC. It specifies CAWSVAGEEQFF. The rearrangement uses TRBV30 and TRBJ2-1; D may be TRBD2 (5 bases). Trimming took off 0 bases at V and 10 bases at J, with 10 bases between the two ends. CDR3 length equals 12 residues. Germline-derived CDR1 and CDR2 are GTSNPN and SVGIG (reference sequence).

This chain links TRBV29-1 with TRBJ1-1; D gene ambiguous. There are 12 residues in the CDR3. V was shortened by 6 bases and J by 10 bases, with 18 bases between the two germline ends. Germline CDR1 SQVTM, CDR2 ANQGSEA. The CDR3 reads CSVAGSPWGAFF. In nucleotides, the CDR3 is TGCAGCGTCGCCGGGAGCCCGTGGGGAGCTTTCTTT. Combining the CDR3 with reference TRBV29-1 and TRBJ1-1 gives the whole variable domain SAVISQKPSRDICQRGTSLTIQCQVDSQVTMMFWYRQQPGQSLTLIATANQGSEATYESGFVIDKFPISRPNLTFSTLTVSNMSPEDSSIYLCSVAGSPWGAFFGQGTRLTVV.